The T cell receptor (beta chain) under discussion was sequenced for a study of identical twins. The V end was cut by 2 bases, the J end by 8 bases, with 4 bases between. The CDR3 is made up of 11 amino acids. The table lists this clonotype with many counts. TCRdb reanalysed the 5' RACE reads using MiXCR and keeps one entry per CDR3 protein. Altogether hundreds of thousands of distinct CDR3 sequences are present, roughly 18% being singletons, with the ten largest covering about 12%. This sample was also put to use in a study of T cells expressing NK-cell markers.

The chain joins TRBV12-3 or TRBV12-4 to TRBJ2-1; D gene unclear. This TCR came from a woman between 18 and 30 years old in good health. Sequencing input: PBMCs. The CDR3 DNA reads TGTGCCAGCAGTTTAAGTCATGAGCAGTTCTTC. Translated: CASSLSHEQFF.